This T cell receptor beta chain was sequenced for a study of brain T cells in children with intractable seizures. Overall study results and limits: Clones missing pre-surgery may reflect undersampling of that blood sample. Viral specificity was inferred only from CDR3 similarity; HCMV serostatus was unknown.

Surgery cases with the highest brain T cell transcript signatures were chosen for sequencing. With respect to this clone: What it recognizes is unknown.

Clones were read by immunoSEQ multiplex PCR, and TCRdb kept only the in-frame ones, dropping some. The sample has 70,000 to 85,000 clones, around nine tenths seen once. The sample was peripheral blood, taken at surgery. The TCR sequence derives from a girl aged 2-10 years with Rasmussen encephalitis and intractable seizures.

The CDR3 nucleotides are TGTGCCAGCAGTGAGCAGGGACAGTCCATCGTGGAGTACTTC. Encoded protein: CASSEQGQSIVEYF. V and J are TRBV2 and TRBJ2-7, with TRBD1 matching 7 bases. Germline-derived CDR1 and CDR2 are SNHLY and FYNNEI. This CDR3 contains 14 residues. J lost 11 bases, V lost 3 bases, and 13 bases had no gene match.